A single TCR beta chain is shown here with its context. These data belong to a study of control samples from healthy donors and cancer patients. Sequenced by immunoSEQ multiplex PCR; TCRdb stores in-frame clones only, minus some. The sample lists around 150,000 clones, about 90% seen once, with around 13% in the top ten. Germline V CDR1 and CDR2: KGHDR, SFDVKD. V was clipped by 4 bases and J by 7 bases, with 10 bases between them. This CDR3 region has 14 residues. The chain uses TRBV24-1 and TRBJ1-6; D remains ambiguous. The source is a man aged 30 to 39 in good health. The sample taken for sequencing was blood. For the CDR3, the DNA is TGTGCCACCAGTGAGGACGGTCCCAATTCACCCCTCCACTTT. This translates into CATSEDGPNSPLHF.